The 9 T cell receptor beta chains in this list originate from one sample, sequenced in a study of T cell repertoires in cytomegalovirus infection. One entry per CDR3 protein results from TCRdb running MiXCR on the reads. This table holds about 160,000 distinct CDR3 sequences, approximately 17% found once. The sequenced material came from CD8+ T cells from PBMCs. These receptors originate from a human donor in good health (CMV status not recorded). Some clones in this sample may be carry-over from other donors' samples.

The rearrangement joins TRBV28 to TRBJ2-7; 9 nucleotides align to TRBD2. The CDR3 loop spans 15 amino acids. Germline CDR1 reads MDHEN; CDR2 reads SYDVKM. J gave up 2 bases and V 3 bases, and 5 bases lay outside the gene matches. CDR3 protein: CASSFEAGGPYEQYF. The DNA of the CDR3 is TGTGCCAGCAGTTTCGAGGCGGGGGGGCCCTACGAGCAGTACTTC.

This clonotype has a handful of counts. This chain connects TRBV7-6 to TRBJ2-2; TRBD2 matches at 11 bases. The CDR3 has 17 residues. V trimming: 5 bases; J trimming: 1 base; junction bases outside the gene matches: 6. CDR1 and CDR2 from the germline V gene are SGHVS and FNYEAQ. For the CDR3, the DNA is TGTGCCAGCAGCCTATCGGGACTAGCGGTGAACACCGGGGAGCTGTTTTTT. Translated: CASSLSGLAVNTGELFF.

The chain employs TRBV7-8 and TRBJ2-2; TRBD2 matches at 12 bases. CDR3 length: 17 amino acids. The trim removed 3 bases at V and 6 bases at J, leaving 8 bases unmatched. CDR1 and CDR2 from the germline V gene are SGHVS and FQNEAQ. CDR3 in DNA: TGTGCCAGCAGCTTGACTAGCGGGAGAGATTCCTCCGGGGAGCTGTTTTTT. Its protein product is CASSLTSGRDSSGELFF.

The gene calls are TRBV12-3 or TRBV12-4 and TRBJ1-3; D remains unclear. The CDR3 is 12 residues long. V was trimmed by 11 bases and J by 0 bases, leaving 8 bases between them. The CDR3 DNA reads TGTGCCGTACCCCTCTCTGGAAACACCATATATTTT. It specifies CAVPLSGNTIYF.

The sample holds many counts of this clonotype. The gene calls are TRBV19 and TRBJ2-4; TRBD1 is a possible D gene (6 bases). Trimming shortened V by 6 bases and J by 0 bases, and 18 bases separated the two germline ends. Per germline, CDR1 LNHDA and CDR2 SQIVND (reference sequence). The CDR3 extends over 17 amino acids. The CDR3 nucleotides are TGTGCCAGTAGAGACCGGACAGCCGGAATAGCCAAAAACATTCAGTACTTC. Encoded protein: CASRDRTAGIAKNIQYF. The full variable domain, in which reference TRBV19 and TRBJ2-4 provide the parts outside the CDR3, is DGGITQSPKYLFRKEGQNVTLSCEQNLNHDAMYWYRQDPGQGLRLIYYSQIVNDFQKGDIAEGYSVSREKKESFPLTVTSAQKNPTAFYLCASRDRTAGIAKNIQYFGAGTRLSVL.

This chain connects TRBV4-2 to TRBJ2-7; D is uncertain. The CDR3 runs to 14 residues. From germline, CDR1 is LGHNA and CDR2 YNFKEQ. Deletions cut 4 bases from V and 2 bases from J, with 12 bases between. The CDR3 protein is CASSPGKGPYEQYF. For the CDR3, the DNA is TGTGCCAGCAGCCCCGGAAAGGGCCCCTACGAGCAGTACTTC.

The chain joins TRBV2 to TRBJ2-5, with D tentatively TRBD2 (6 bases). The CDR3 contains 10 residues. The V gene lost 10 bases and the J gene lost 5 bases, with 8 bases spanning the gap. The V gene's germline CDR1 is SNHLY and CDR2 FYNNEI. The CDR3 nucleotides read TGTGCCACCCGGGGGGAGACCCAGTACTTC. It translates to CATRGETQYF.

Ten or more counts support this clonotype. V gene TRBV7-2 combines with J gene TRBJ2-5, with TRBD2 identical over 12 bases. The CDR3 has 20 residues. With V trimmed by 4 bases and J by 2 bases, 17 bases remained unmatched. The germline V gene encodes CDR1 SGHTA and CDR2 FQGNSA. CDR3 protein: CASSYDRGSSGRASQETQYF. The DNA for the CDR3 is TGTGCCAGCAGCTATGATCGGGGATCTAGCGGGAGGGCGAGTCAAGAGACCCAGTACTTC.

The chain uses TRBV6-2 or TRBV6-3 and TRBJ1-1; D is unresolved. Trimming shortened V by 2 bases and J by 4 bases, and 11 bases separated the two germline ends. CDR3 length equals 14 residues. Germline loops: CDR1 MNHEY, CDR2 SVGEGT. CDR3 sequence: CASSYGRESTEAFF. DNA of the CDR3: TGTGCCAGCAGTTACGGTAGGGAGAGCACTGAAGCTTTCTTT.